This T cell receptor beta chain originates from a study of T cells in Graves' hyperthyroidism and ophthalmopathy (dated by TCRdb to the late 2010s). In terms of the full investigation: Peripheral blood was collected at initial diagnosis, before any treatment. The study also compared thyroid tissue and blood T-cell repertoires from 5 to 7 Graves' hyperthyroidism patients. Prospective prediction of ophthalmopathy was tested in an independent validation cohort consisting of 18 hyperthyroidism patients and some 16 patients who later progressed to ophthalmopathy. The paper reports TCR Vbeta CDR3 sequencing of some 140 peripheral blood samples: under 45 ophthalmopathy, roughly 80 hyperthyroidism and roughly 17 progressor patients. A discovery cohort of about 100 patients, 43 with Graves' ophthalmopathy and approximately 55 with stable Graves' hyperthyroidism, was used to find distinguishing TCR V-J signatures. The 85 to 100 discovery patients were divided at random into training and test sets in a 7:3 ratio. After sampling, hyperthyroidism patients received methimazole starting at 30 mg daily, and ophthalmopathy patients received high-dose intravenous methylprednisolone.

The TCR beta CDR3 regions were amplified from the RNA transcripts. The TCR CDR3 was subjected to a first round of RT-PCR using the HTBI primer set and the Qiagen OneStep RT-PCR kit. A second multiplex PCR round built the libraries, followed by size selection and purification. Paired-end sequencing of the libraries was performed with 100 bp reads on an Illumina HiSeq2000. In the paper's pipeline: Raw data were processed with SOAPnuke, discarding reads with adapters, uncalled bases, mean Phred below 15, or no exact constant-primer or identifier match. High-quality paired reads were merged using COPE v1.2.5, and each unique nucleotide sequence was defined as a clonotype. MiTCR v1.1 was used to align clonotypes to the IMGT TRBV, TRBD and TRBJ reference segments. The analysis was restricted to V-J combinations with a frequency above 0.0001, which together covered 99.2% of the repertoires. The TCS score was defined as F50 (clonal expansion) divided by E x V (chaos), with BLOSUM62-based TCRdist calculated between CDR3 peptides within each V-J. Welch's t-statistics and random forest reduced fewer than 600 V-J features to fewer than 15, which were used in a naive Bayes classifier (R e1071). The public reads were reprocessed in TCRdb via fastp at Q25 and MiXCR, keeping in-frame beta chains. Identical CDR3 protein sequences are pooled into one entry, listed with their most common genes and DNA. TCRdb's processing, not the authors' own work, is the source of the V and J calls. A total of around 600,000 distinct CDR3 sequences appear in this sample, around 15% of them only once. The ten largest clones add up to roughly an eighth of the sample.

Ophthalmopathy patients had moderately to severely active disease, with a Clinical Activity Score of 3 or more, a NOSPECS grade of 4 or more, and a disease duration of less than 3 months. Exclusion was applied to patients with uncontrolled infections, other autoimmune diseases, pregnancy or lactation. Diagnoses relied on clinical symptoms, serum thyroxine and TRAb, thyroid ultrasound and orbital computed tomography. PBMCs were separated from 7.5 to 10 ml of fresh peripheral blood using Ficoll-Paque density gradient centrifugation. Trizol reagent was used to extract total RNA, and RNA quality was then checked on an Agilent 2100 Bioanalyzer. General conclusions and limits of the study: In validation, the model predicted progression to ophthalmopathy with around 71% sensitivity and less than 75% specificity, a median of 6.5 months before onset. In cross-validation, a model built on a 13 V-J signature told ophthalmopathy apart from stable hyperthyroidism with under 90% sensitivity and around 84% specificity, and in testing the same model reached 80%/75%. Sample size was not statistically predetermined, and blinding of investigators to group allocation was not performed. Blood samples also contained most of the expanded thyroid clonotypes (frequency above 0.001), which suggests that blood repertoires may reflect thyroid immune responses.

The germline V gene encodes CDR1 MNHEY and CDR2 SMNVEV (reference sequence). Measured from the cysteine to the phenylalanine, the CDR3 is 12 residues long. The read is trimmed to its CDR3 DNA, 36 bases read in frame from base 1. Trimming takes 6 bases from V and 4 bases from J, and the germline ends sit 9 bases apart. This clonotype was counted at least ten times. Its antigen target is currently unknown. There are no base qualities to consult, and no much larger clone falls within one base. The source of this sequence is a woman between 50 and 59 years old with Graves' ophthalmopathy. The chain is encoded by TRBV27 joined to TRBJ1-1; TRBD1 is perhaps the D gene, given 6 matching bases. Sequencing used blood. The bases are TGTGCCAGCAGACAGGGAGGCACTGAAGCTTTCTTT. It encodes CASRQGGTEAFF.